These T cell receptor beta chains were read from a single sample in a study of cytomegalovirus exposure and HLA in healthy donors. Sequencing used immunoSEQ multiplex PCR; TCRdb keeps in-frame clones, though not all of them. The table includes approximately 140,000 clones, about two thirds detected once. Input material: PBMCs. These receptors originate from a human donor in good health. The conserved cysteine and the conserved F or W are not part of the CDR3 here. A D gene is named only where the DNA matches it firmly.

cdr3_aa: ASSLAAGGIKTQY; j_call: TRBJ2-5; d_call: TRBD2; v_call: TRBV7-2
cdr3_aa: ASTGGRNNQPQH; j_call: TRBJ1-5; d_call: -; v_call: TRBV2
cdr3_aa: ASSPTGTKLEQF; j_call: TRBJ2-1; d_call: -; v_call: TRBV5-4
cdr3_aa: ASSSPSTRIDGYT; j_call: TRBJ1-2; d_call: -; v_call: TRBV11-2
cdr3_aa: SVRTVGQPQH; j_call: TRBJ1-5; d_call: -; v_call: TRBV29-1
cdr3_aa: ASGPPGLH; j_call: TRBJ1-6; d_call: -; v_call: TRBV28
cdr3_aa: ASKYRGRETQY; j_call: TRBJ2-5; d_call: TRBD1; v_call: TRBV28
cdr3_aa: ASSPTVQPYEQY; j_call: TRBJ2-7; d_call: -; v_call: TRBV28
cdr3_aa: ASSEGLNGSPLH; j_call: TRBJ1-6; d_call: -; v_call: TRBV5-1
cdr3_aa: ASSEGLRVETQY; j_call: TRBJ2-5; d_call: -; v_call: TRBV2
cdr3_aa: ASSKRGAVPDTQY; j_call: TRBJ2-3; d_call: -; v_call: TRBV13
cdr3_aa: ASTSSGNTIY; j_call: TRBJ1-3; d_call: -; v_call: TRBV19
cdr3_aa: ATASLGQGRDEQY; j_call: TRBJ2-7; d_call: TRBD1; v_call: TRBV13
cdr3_aa: AWSPLAGIYEQY; j_call: TRBJ2-7; d_call: -; v_call: TRBV30
cdr3_aa: ASSMEISYEQY; j_call: TRBJ2-7; d_call: -; v_call: TRBV5-1
cdr3_aa: ASSLGGTGADTQY; j_call: TRBJ2-3; d_call: TRBD1; v_call: TRBV7-8
cdr3_aa: ASRQAPQSGPQH; j_call: TRBJ1-5; d_call: -; v_call: TRBV6-1
cdr3_aa: ASSIDRDRASVEQF; j_call: TRBJ2-1; d_call: TRBD1; v_call: TRBV19
cdr3_aa: ASSVGGVIGYGYT; j_call: TRBJ1-2; d_call: -; v_call: TRBV9
cdr3_aa: ASSPLGQGGNTIY; j_call: TRBJ1-3; d_call: TRBD1; v_call: TRBV5-4
cdr3_aa: ASSLSQNEQY; j_call: TRBJ2-7; d_call: -; v_call: TRBV7-2
cdr3_aa: ASSGTTTNEKLF; j_call: TRBJ1-4; d_call: -; v_call: TRBV27
cdr3_aa: ASSAYSGGPPYNEQF; j_call: TRBJ2-1; d_call: TRBD1; v_call: TRBV19
cdr3_aa: ASSSLPYEQY; j_call: TRBJ2-7; d_call: -; v_call: TRBV28
cdr3_aa: ASSPGTGTEQY; j_call: TRBJ2-7; d_call: TRBD1; v_call: TRBV7-8
cdr3_aa: SSSLGDRGQF; j_call: TRBJ2-1; d_call: TRBD1; v_call: TRBV7-9
cdr3_aa: ASSADYLGSDTQY; j_call: TRBJ2-3; d_call: -; v_call: TRBV7-8
cdr3_aa: ASSLPSSREF; j_call: TRBJ2-1; d_call: -; v_call: TRBV28
cdr3_aa: AWSATAYGYT; j_call: TRBJ1-2; d_call: -; v_call: TRBV30
cdr3_aa: ASSLLYAYEQY; j_call: TRBJ2-7; d_call: -; v_call: TRBV19
cdr3_aa: ASSIRQGKWDEQY; j_call: TRBJ2-7; d_call: TRBD1; v_call: TRBV19
cdr3_aa: ASSEAPGGVMGKLF; j_call: TRBJ1-4; d_call: -; v_call: TRBV6-1
cdr3_aa: ASSTGDNAQETQY; j_call: TRBJ2-5; d_call: TRBD1; v_call: TRBV7-2
cdr3_aa: ASSLGQGWTDTQY; j_call: TRBJ2-3; d_call: TRBD1; v_call: TRBV7-9
cdr3_aa: ATGREGSYEQY; j_call: TRBJ2-7; d_call: TRBD2; v_call: TRBV15
cdr3_aa: ASSQAGWSQEQY; j_call: TRBJ2-7; d_call: -; v_call: TRBV14
cdr3_aa: ASSLIVYNEQF; j_call: TRBJ2-1; d_call: -; v_call: TRBV7-6
cdr3_aa: ASSSLPGGEAF; j_call: TRBJ1-1; d_call: TRBD1; v_call: TRBV5-6